This paragraph reports one T cell receptor (beta chain). Antigen: not known. The sample comes from a study of T cells expressing NK-cell markers. Background on the study: The sequencing cohort of eight donors included seven HCMV-seropositive individuals and one seronegative individual. Study observations and caveats: Questions lingered over whether expanded NKG2C+ T cell clones were HCMV-specific.

Germline V gives CDR1 SGHTA, CDR2 FQGNSA. The length of the CDR3 is 16 residues. TCRdb reworked the 5' RACE reads into one entry per CDR3 protein, no DNA. The specimen's table records a few hundred thousand distinct CDR3 sequences. This receptor was obtained from a man aged 18-75 years in good health. The sequenced material came from blood T cells: a sorted CD56 or NKG2C T cell subset, CD4+ or CD8+ T cells, or bulk PBMC T cells (not recorded which). V is TRBV7-2 and J is TRBJ2-3. CDR3 in amino acids: CASSLLGVAVTDTQYF.